A selection of T cell receptor beta chains follows, all from one sample in a study of blood T cell repertoires in COVID-19. Profiled with immunoSEQ multiplex PCR; TCRdb holds only in-frame clones, not every one. The sample carries around 130,000 clones, roughly three quarters recorded once. Sequenced input: peripheral blood. These receptors were taken from a human donor in a cohort sampled during active COVID-19. Each CDR3 is given with its conserved first and last residue. A D gene is named only where the DNA matches it firmly. Size is omitted from some rows. Given values are once, few, many or a class for expanded clones.

- - TRBJ1-1 TRBV19 CASSGSRNTEAFF TGTGCCAGTAGTGGGAGTCGGAACACTGAAGCTTTCTTT
- TRBD1 TRBJ1-1 TRBV6-2/TRBV6-3 CASSYHRGPVTEAFF TGTGCCAGCAGTTACCACAGGGGGCCGGTCACTGAAGCTTTCTTT
- TRBD1 TRBJ1-2 TRBV29-1 CSVTKGASYGYTF TGCAGCGTCACCAAGGGGGCAAGCTATGGCTACACCTTC
once - TRBJ2-5 TRBV2 CATRRGAGGTQYF TGTGCCACCCGTCGGGGGGCCGGAGGGACCCAGTACTTC
- - TRBJ2-3 TRBV2 CASSGEGDTQYF TGTGCCAGCAGTGGAGAGGGAGATACGCAGTATTTT
once TRBD2 TRBJ2-5 TRBV5-1 CASSLVAGGTETQYF TGCGCCAGCAGCTTGGTTGCGGGGGGGACCGAGACCCAGTACTTC
few - TRBJ2-7 TRBV3-1/TRBV3-2 CASSQSYEQYF TGTGCCAGCAGCCAATCATACGAGCAGTACTTC
- TRBD2 TRBJ2-7 TRBV5-4 CASTFGGGKEQYF TGTGCCAGCACCTTTGGGGGGGGGAAGGAGCAGTACTTC
few TRBD2 TRBJ2-7 TRBV18 CASSPGTSREQYF TGTGCCAGCTCACCCGGGACTAGCCGGGAGCAGTACTTC
once TRBD1 TRBJ1-1 TRBV11-3 CASSPHRGVTEAFF TGTGCCAGCAGCCCTCACAGGGGAGTCACTGAAGCTTTCTTT
- TRBD1 TRBJ1-5 TRBV27 CASSQQGAGEPQHF TGTGCCAGCAGTCAACAGGGGGCTGGAGAGCCCCAGCATTTT
- TRBD1 TRBJ1-3 TRBV11-3 CASSPGQGRAGNTIYF TGTGCCAGCAGCCCTGGACAGGGGAGAGCTGGAAACACCATATATTTT
- TRBD2 TRBJ2-2 TRBV4-2 CASSQGTSPTGELFF TGTGCCAGCAGCCAGGGGACTAGCCCGACCGGGGAGCTGTTTTTT
- - TRBJ2-3 TRBV5-4 CASSFPTAGKDTQYF TGTGCCAGCAGCTTCCCGACCGCGGGAAAAGATACGCAGTATTTT
- TRBD2 TRBJ2-7 TRBV4-1 CASSQELAGANEQYF TGCGCCAGCAGCCAAGAACTAGCGGGGGCTAACGAGCAGTACTTC
- - TRBJ1-6 TRBV19 CASSIEVFNSPLHF TGTGCCAGTAGTATCGAGGTTTTTAATTCACCCCTCCACTTT
- - TRBJ1-4 TRBV3-1/TRBV3-2 CASSQPREKLFF TGTGCCAGCAGCCAACCGAGAGAAAAACTGTTTTTT
- - TRBJ1-1 TRBV3-1/TRBV3-2 CASSQDPGRANEEAFF TGTGCCAGCAGCCAAGATCCCGGGAGGGCTAACGAAGAAGCTTTCTTT
- - TRBJ1-2 TRBV19 CASSARRGSGYGYTF TGTGCCAGTAGTGCCCGCAGGGGAAGCGGCTATGGCTACACCTTC
- TRBD1 TRBJ1-2 TRBV6-5 CASRKDRANGYTF TGTGCCAGCAGAAAAGACAGGGCGAATGGCTACACCTTC
- - TRBJ1-2 TRBV5-6 CASSLVGVEGRGYTF TGTGCCAGCAGCTTGGTAGGCGTTGAGGGTCGAGGCTACACCTTC
once - TRBJ2-7 TRBV3-1/TRBV3-2 CASSQSGTYTYEQYF TGTGCCAGCAGCCAATCCGGGACTTACACCTACGAGCAGTACTTC
few - TRBJ1-5 TRBV28 CASSLRLGNQPQHF TGTGCCAGCAGTCTAAGACTTGGCAATCAGCCCCAGCATTTT
- TRBD1 TRBJ2-7 TRBV27 CASSLLPGQGAYEQYF TGTGCCAGCAGTTTACTTCCGGGACAGGGGGCCTACGAGCAGTACTTC
- - TRBJ2-3 TRBV6-5 CASSIYLTDTQYF TGTGCCAGCAGCATCTACCTCACAGATACGCAGTATTTT
- - TRBJ2-5 TRBV4-1 CASSQGTGEQETQYF TGCGCCAGCAGCCAGGGAACGGGGGAGCAAGAGACCCAGTACTTC
once TRBD1 TRBJ1-2 TRBV5-1 CASSLALGTGGYTF TGCGCCAGCAGCTTGGCCCTGGGGACAGGTGGCTACACCTTC